These T cell receptor beta chains were read from a single sample in a study of T cells after yellow fever vaccination. TCRdb ran MiXCR on the 5' RACE reads and lists one entry per CDR3 protein. This sample carries some 350,000 distinct CDR3 sequences, 3% to 4.5% of them seen once, and the ten largest clones take roughly a quarter. The source was PBMCs, collected 5 days after the yellow fever booster vaccination. The receptor source for this set is a young man who received the YFV17D yellow fever vaccine. The CDR3 runs from the conserved cysteine through the conserved F or W. The order of the fields is J gene, V gene, clone size, D gene, CDR3 DNA, CDR3 protein. A D gene is named only where the DNA matches it firmly. A clone size is listed for some rows: how often the clone was seen (once, few, many), or a class if it is expanded.

j_call: TRBJ2-2; v_call: TRBV7-2; clone_size: -; d_call: TRBD2; cdr3_nt: TGTGCCAGCAGCCCCAGGCCGACTAGCGGGGCTTGGGGCGGGGAGCTGTTTTTT; cdr3_aa: CASSPRPTSGAWGGELFF
j_call: TRBJ1-5; v_call: TRBV13; clone_size: -; d_call: -; cdr3_nt: TGTGCCAGCAGCTCTGGGATCCGTTCGCCCCAGCATTTT; cdr3_aa: CASSSGIRSPQHF
j_call: TRBJ1-6; v_call: TRBV12-3/TRBV12-4; clone_size: -; d_call: -; cdr3_nt: TGTGCCAGCAGATCCAGGCAGACCTATAATTCACCCCTCCACTTT; cdr3_aa: CASRSRQTYNSPLHF
j_call: TRBJ2-4; v_call: TRBV4-1; clone_size: -; d_call: -; cdr3_nt: TGCGCCAGCAGCCAAGTTACGGGAGAGGACATTCAGTACTTC; cdr3_aa: CASSQVTGEDIQYF
j_call: TRBJ1-2; v_call: TRBV6-6; clone_size: -; d_call: -; cdr3_nt: TGTGCCAGCAGTCCAAACCCCCAAAGGGCGGAGGGCTACACCTTC; cdr3_aa: CASSPNPQRAEGYTF
j_call: TRBJ2-2; v_call: TRBV6-5; clone_size: -; d_call: -; cdr3_nt: TGTGCCAGCAGCTGGGGACAGGGTGGGGTAGCGGGGTTCGGAGGGGAGCTGTTTTTT; cdr3_aa: CASSWGQGGVAGFGGELFF
j_call: TRBJ1-5; v_call: TRBV12-3/TRBV12-4; clone_size: -; d_call: -; cdr3_nt: TGTGCCAGCAGTATAAACTGGGGTGGATATCAGCCCCAGCATTTT; cdr3_aa: CASSINWGGYQPQHF
j_call: TRBJ2-1; v_call: TRBV29-1; clone_size: few; d_call: TRBD2; cdr3_nt: TGCAGCGTTCCGGGACTAGGGTCGGCTGAGCAGTTCTTC; cdr3_aa: CSVPGLGSAEQFF
j_call: TRBJ1-2; v_call: TRBV15; clone_size: few; d_call: TRBD1; cdr3_nt: TGTGCCACCAGCAGAGGGCAGGGGGTCTATGGCTACACCTTC; cdr3_aa: CATSRGQGVYGYTF
j_call: TRBJ1-1; v_call: TRBV5-5; clone_size: -; d_call: -; cdr3_nt: TGTGCCAGCAGCTCTGATCGTGGGAGAAACACTGAAGCTTTCTTT; cdr3_aa: CASSSDRGRNTEAFF
j_call: TRBJ1-1; v_call: TRBV18; clone_size: many; d_call: -; cdr3_nt: TGTGCCAGCTCACCACGTCCGCAACTCTACACTGAAGCTTTCTTT; cdr3_aa: CASSPRPQLYTEAFF
j_call: TRBJ2-1; v_call: TRBV7-8; clone_size: few; d_call: -; cdr3_nt: TGTGCCAGCAGACAAGTCTGGCAATCGGGCTACAATGAGCAGTTCTTC; cdr3_aa: CASRQVWQSGYNEQFF
j_call: TRBJ2-2; v_call: TRBV29-1; clone_size: many; d_call: -; cdr3_nt: TGCAGCGTTAGCGCAGACACCGGGGAGCTGTTTTTT; cdr3_aa: CSVSADTGELFF
j_call: TRBJ1-2; v_call: TRBV9; clone_size: few; d_call: -; cdr3_nt: TGTGCCAGCAGCGTAGCTATACAGGACTATGGCTACACCTTC; cdr3_aa: CASSVAIQDYGYTF
j_call: TRBJ2-3; v_call: TRBV7-9; clone_size: -; d_call: -; cdr3_nt: TGTGCCAGCAGCCTCGGACGGTTTTATAGCACAGATACGCAGTATTTT; cdr3_aa: CASSLGRFYSTDTQYF
j_call: TRBJ2-5; v_call: TRBV5-6; clone_size: few; d_call: -; cdr3_nt: TGTGCCAGCAGCCCGGGCAGATACCAAGAGACCCAGTACTTC; cdr3_aa: CASSPGRYQETQYF